The rows below give T cell receptor beta chains drawn from one sample of a study of T cells in Graves' hyperthyroidism and ophthalmopathy. TCRdb reprocessed the multiplex PCR reads via MiXCR and lists one record per CDR3 protein. This sample has roughly 250,000 distinct CDR3 sequences; about 20% occur once, and the top ten carry approximately 60%. The material sequenced was blood. These receptors came from a man aged 30 to 39 with Graves' ophthalmopathy. The CDR3 runs from the conserved cysteine through the conserved F or W. A D gene is named only where the DNA matches it firmly. A clone size is listed for some rows: how often the clone was seen (once, few, many), or a class if it is expanded.

>NA|NA|TRBJ2-7|TRBV2
CASSDLRLGEQYF
TGTGCCAGCAGTGACCTCCGTCTGGGCGAGCAGTACTTC
>many|NA|TRBJ1-5|TRBV30
CAWNSEYSNQPQHF
TGTGCCTGGAATTCGGAGTATAGCAATCAGCCCCAGCATTTT
>few|NA|TRBJ2-1|TRBV5-5
CASRPGTHISYNEQFF
TGTGCCAGCAGGCCCGGGACACACATCTCCTACAATGAGCAGTTCTTC
>few|TRBD1|TRBJ1-4|TRBV20-1
CSAAWDRSREKLFF
TGCAGTGCTGCCTGGGACAGGAGTAGAGAAAAACTGTTTTTT
>few|NA|TRBJ1-5|TRBV18
CASSLSGASNQPQHF
TGTGCCAGCTCACTCTCGGGGGCAAGCAATCAGCCCCAGCATTTT
>few|TRBD1|TRBJ1-3|TRBV28
CASSPPWTGRGNTIYF
TGTGCCAGCAGTCCACCCTGGACAGGGAGGGGAAACACCATATATTTT
>NA|NA|TRBJ2-5|TRBV5-4
CASRTLPPGPQETQYF
TGTGCCAGCAGAACCTTACCCCCGGGCCCCCAAGAGACCCAGTACTTC
>NA|NA|TRBJ2-1|TRBV5-6
CASSLWGLEREQFF
TGTGCCAGCAGCTTATGGGGGCTCGAACGCGAGCAGTTCTTC
>NA|NA|TRBJ1-3|TRBV6-5
CASSYMDSGNTIYF
TGTGCCAGCAGTTACATGGACTCTGGAAACACCATATATTTT
>few|TRBD1|TRBJ2-7|TRBV6-2/TRBV6-3
CASSPTAQGWNEQYF
TGTGCCAGCAGTCCGACGGCACAGGGGTGGAACGAGCAGTACTTC
>NA|TRBD2|TRBJ2-1|TRBV6-2/TRBV6-3
CASSPQTSGIPRTFF
TGTGCCAGCAGTCCCCAGACTAGCGGAATCCCTCGTACGTTCTTC
>NA|NA|TRBJ2-1|TRBV19
CASSGSAEQFF
TGTGCCAGTAGTGGTTCGGCAGAGCAGTTCTTC
>many|TRBD1|TRBJ2-1|TRBV27
CASSRTGQSYNEQFF
TGTGCCAGCAGCAGGACAGGGCAATCCTACAATGAGCAGTTCTTC
>many|NA|TRBJ1-1|TRBV6-1
CASDRRDGNTEAFF
TGTGCCAGTGACCGTCGGGACGGGAACACTGAAGCTTTCTTT
>NA|TRBD1|TRBJ2-1|TRBV11-1
CASRGDRGPYNEQFF
TGTGCCAGCAGGGGGGACAGGGGCCCCTACAATGAGCAGTTCTTC
>many|NA|TRBJ2-3|TRBV6-2/TRBV6-3
CASSYDSFLADTQYF
TGTGCCAGCAGTTACGACAGCTTCCTGGCAGATACGCAGTATTTT
>many|NA|TRBJ1-2|TRBV6-2/TRBV6-3
CASSYGPGYTF
TGTGCCAGCAGTTACGGCCCTGGCTACACCTTC
>many|NA|TRBJ1-1|TRBV12-3/TRBV12-4
CASSPQIMNTEAFF
TGTGCCAGCAGCCCACAGATTATGAACACTGAAGCTTTCTTT
>NA|NA|TRBJ2-3|TRBV6-2/TRBV6-3
CASTPTRISTDTQYF
TGTGCCAGCACACCCACTAGGATTTCCACAGATACGCAGTATTTT
>many|NA|TRBJ1-1|TRBV12-3/TRBV12-4
CASSLGSQNTEAFF
TGTGCCAGCAGTTTAGGCAGCCAGAACACTGAAGCTTTCTTT
>few|NA|TRBJ1-1|TRBV10-3
CAISEIQTEAFF
TGTGCCATCAGTGAGATACAAACTGAAGCTTTCTTT
>few|TRBD2|TRBJ2-1|TRBV25-1
CASSEFASGMNNEQFF
TGTGCCAGCAGTGAATTCGCTAGCGGGATGAACAATGAGCAGTTCTTC
>few|TRBD1|TRBJ2-1|TRBV20-1
CSARVFRTGGGVEQFF
TGCAGTGCTAGAGTTTTCCGGACAGGGGGTGGAGTTGAGCAGTTCTTC